This T cell receptor beta chain was profiled in a study of blood T cell repertoires in COVID-19. Across the study: Samples came from the United States, Italy and Spain, spanning acute and convalescent COVID-19. From T cells, B-cell-depleted T cells, or PBMCs came the material, which was cDNA or gDNA.

This CDR3 has 14 amino acids. V was pared by 6 bases and J by 6 bases, with 7 bases of the junction left unmatched. Germline V gene data show CDR1 as PRHDT and CDR2 as FYEKMQ (reference sequence). Original data processing: Quantification of nucleated cells was approximated via reference gene primer amplification. Measured with immunoSEQ multiplex PCR; TCRdb has only the in-frame clones, and not every one. V, J and clone size were drawn from that table, and D and trimming were deduced from the DNA. The table includes some 290,000 clones, around 90% detected once. This chain joins TRBV13 and TRBJ1-2, with 10 bases that match TRBD1. What was sequenced was peripheral blood. The receptor's source is a woman aged 50 to 60 who had recovered from COVID-19. The CDR3 DNA sequence: TGTGCCAGCAGACCGGGACAGGGGCTCGATGGCTACACCTTC. Protein sequence: CASRPGQGLDGYTF.